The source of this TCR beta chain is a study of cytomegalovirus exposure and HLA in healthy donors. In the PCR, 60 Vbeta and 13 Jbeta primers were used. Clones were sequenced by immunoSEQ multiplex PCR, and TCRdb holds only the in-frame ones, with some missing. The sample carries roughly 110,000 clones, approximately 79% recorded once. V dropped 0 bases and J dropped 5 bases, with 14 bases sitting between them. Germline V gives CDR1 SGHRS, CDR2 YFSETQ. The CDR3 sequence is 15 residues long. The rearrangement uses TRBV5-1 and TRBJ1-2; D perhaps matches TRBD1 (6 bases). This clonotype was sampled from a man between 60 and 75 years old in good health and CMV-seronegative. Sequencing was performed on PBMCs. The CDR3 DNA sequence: TGCGCCAGCAGCTTGGCCAGGGGACCTCCGTATGGCTACACCTTC. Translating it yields CASSLARGPPYGYTF.